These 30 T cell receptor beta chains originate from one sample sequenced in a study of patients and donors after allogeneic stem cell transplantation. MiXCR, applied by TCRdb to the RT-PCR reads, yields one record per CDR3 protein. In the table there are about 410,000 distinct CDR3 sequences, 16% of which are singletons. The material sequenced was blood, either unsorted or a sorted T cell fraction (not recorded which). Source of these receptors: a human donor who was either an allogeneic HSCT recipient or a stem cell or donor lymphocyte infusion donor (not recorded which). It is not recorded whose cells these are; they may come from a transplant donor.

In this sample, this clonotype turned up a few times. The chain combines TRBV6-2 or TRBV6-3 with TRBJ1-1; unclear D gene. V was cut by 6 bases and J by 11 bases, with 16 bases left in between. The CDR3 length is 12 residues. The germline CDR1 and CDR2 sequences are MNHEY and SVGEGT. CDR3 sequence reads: CASSKTVTGAFF. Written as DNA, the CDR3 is TGTGCCAGCAGCAAAACGGTGACTGGGGCTTTCTTT.

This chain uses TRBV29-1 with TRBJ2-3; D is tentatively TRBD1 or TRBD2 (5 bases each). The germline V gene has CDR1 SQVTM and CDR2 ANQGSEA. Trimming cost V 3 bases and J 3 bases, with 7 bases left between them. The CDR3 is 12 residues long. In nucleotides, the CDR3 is TGCAGCGTTGAGAGGGGAACAGATACGCAGTATTTT. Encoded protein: CSVERGTDTQYF.

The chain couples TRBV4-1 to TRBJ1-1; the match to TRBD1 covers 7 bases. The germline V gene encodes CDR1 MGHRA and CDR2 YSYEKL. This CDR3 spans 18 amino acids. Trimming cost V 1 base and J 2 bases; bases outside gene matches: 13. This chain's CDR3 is CASSQAGGGAGPNTEAFF. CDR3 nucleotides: TGCGCCAGCAGCCAAGCCGGAGGGGGCGCAGGACCCAACACTGAAGCTTTCTTT.

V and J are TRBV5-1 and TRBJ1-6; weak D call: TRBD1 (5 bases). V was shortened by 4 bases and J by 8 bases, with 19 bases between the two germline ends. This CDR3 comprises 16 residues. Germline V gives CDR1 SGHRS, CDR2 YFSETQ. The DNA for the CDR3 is TGCGCCAGCAGCCCCAGGAGGTCAGGGACGTATTCACCCCTCCACTTT. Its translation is CASSPRRSGTYSPLHF.

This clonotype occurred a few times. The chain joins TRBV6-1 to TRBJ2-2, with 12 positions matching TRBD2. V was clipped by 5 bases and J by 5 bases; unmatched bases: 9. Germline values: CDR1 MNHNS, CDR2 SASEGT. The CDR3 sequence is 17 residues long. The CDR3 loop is CASSPYLGLAGTGELFF. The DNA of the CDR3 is TGTGCCAGCAGTCCATATTTAGGACTAGCGGGAACCGGGGAGCTGTTTTTT.

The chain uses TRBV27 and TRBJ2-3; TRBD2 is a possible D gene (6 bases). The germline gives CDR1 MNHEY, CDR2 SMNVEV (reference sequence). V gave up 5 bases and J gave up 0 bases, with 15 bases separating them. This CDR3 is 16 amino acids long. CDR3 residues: CASSPRGGASTDTQYF. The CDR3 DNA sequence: TGTGCCAGCAGTCCCCGTGGCGGGGCCAGCACAGATACGCAGTATTTT.

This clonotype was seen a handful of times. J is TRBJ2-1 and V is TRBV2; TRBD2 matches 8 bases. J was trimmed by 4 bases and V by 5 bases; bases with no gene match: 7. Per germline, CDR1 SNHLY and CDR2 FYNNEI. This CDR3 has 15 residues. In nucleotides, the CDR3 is TGTGCCAGCAGTAAGCGGCTAGCGGGTTACAATGAGCAGTTCTTC. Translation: CASSKRLAGYNEQFF.

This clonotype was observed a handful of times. The CDR3 DNA sequence: TGCAGTGCTAGGCATCATGCGACAGGGACCTGGGAGCAGTACTTC. It codes for CSARHHATGTWEQYF. The chain is built from TRBV20-1 and TRBJ2-7; 7 positions match TRBD1. V was clipped by 3 bases and J by 7 bases; unmatched bases: 15. Germline V gene sequence: CDR1 DFQATT, CDR2 SNEGSKA (reference sequence). The CDR3 loop spans 15 amino acids.

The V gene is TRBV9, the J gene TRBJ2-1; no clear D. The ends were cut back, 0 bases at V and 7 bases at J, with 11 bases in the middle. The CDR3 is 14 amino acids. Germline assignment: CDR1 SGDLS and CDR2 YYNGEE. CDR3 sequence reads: CASSVENYRNEQFF. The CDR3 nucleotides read TGTGCCAGCAGCGTAGAAAACTATCGGAATGAGCAGTTCTTC.

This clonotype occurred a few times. The CDR3 DNA follows: TGCGCCAGCAGCCGGACAGGGGGTGGGACTAATGAAAAACTGTTTTTT. Amino acid sequence: CASSRTGGGTNEKLFF. V gene TRBV4-1 combines with J gene TRBJ1-4, with 10 bases that match TRBD1. Germline CDR1 is MGHRA and CDR2 is YSYEKL. Trimming cost V 4 bases and J 2 bases; bases outside gene matches: 4. CDR3 length equals 16 residues.

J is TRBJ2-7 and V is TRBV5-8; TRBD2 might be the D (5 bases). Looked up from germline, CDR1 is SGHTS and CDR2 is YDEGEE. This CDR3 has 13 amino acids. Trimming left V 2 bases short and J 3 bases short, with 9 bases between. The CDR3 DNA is TGTGCCAGCAGCTTCGGGGTAGGCTACGAGCAGTACTTC. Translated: CASSFGVGYEQYF.

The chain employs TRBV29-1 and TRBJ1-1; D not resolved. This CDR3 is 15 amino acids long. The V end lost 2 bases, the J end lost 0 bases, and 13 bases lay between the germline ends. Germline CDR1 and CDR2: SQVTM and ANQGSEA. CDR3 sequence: CSVERQGNMNTEAFF. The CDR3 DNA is TGCAGCGTTGAAAGGCAAGGTAACATGAACACTGAAGCTTTCTTT.

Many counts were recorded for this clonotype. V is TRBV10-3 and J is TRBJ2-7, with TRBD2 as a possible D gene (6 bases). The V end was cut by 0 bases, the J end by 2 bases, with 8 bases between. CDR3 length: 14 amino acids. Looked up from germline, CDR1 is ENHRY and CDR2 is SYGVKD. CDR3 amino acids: CAISESGGTYEQYF. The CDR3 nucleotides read TGTGCCATCAGTGAGTCGGGAGGAACCTACGAGCAGTACTTC.

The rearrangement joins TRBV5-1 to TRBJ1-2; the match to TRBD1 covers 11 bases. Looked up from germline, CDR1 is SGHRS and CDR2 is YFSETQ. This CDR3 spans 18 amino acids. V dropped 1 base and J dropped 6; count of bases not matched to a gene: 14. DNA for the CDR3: TGCGCCAGCAGCTTGACCTGGGACAGGGGGAAACTAAGCAATGGCTACACCTTC. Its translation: CASSLTWDRGKLSNGYTF.

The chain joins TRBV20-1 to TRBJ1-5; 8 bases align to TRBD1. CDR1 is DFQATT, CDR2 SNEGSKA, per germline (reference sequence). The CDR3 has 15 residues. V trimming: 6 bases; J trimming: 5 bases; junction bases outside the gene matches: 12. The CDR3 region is CSATIPGQEYQPQHF. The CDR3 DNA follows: TGCAGTGCAACCATCCCGGGACAGGAGTATCAGCCCCAGCATTTT.

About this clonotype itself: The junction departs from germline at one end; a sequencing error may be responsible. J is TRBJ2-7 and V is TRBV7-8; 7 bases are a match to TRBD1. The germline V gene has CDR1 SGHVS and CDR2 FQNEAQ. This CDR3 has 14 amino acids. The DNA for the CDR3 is TGTGCCAGCAGCACACGTGACAGGGCCTCACTACGAAGCTTC. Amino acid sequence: CASSTRDRASLRSF.

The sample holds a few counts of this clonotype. In DNA, the CDR3 is TGTGCCAGCAGCTTAAGCCAGGCCACAGATACGCAGTATTTT. This gives the protein CASSLSQATDTQYF. The rearrangement links TRBV11-2 to TRBJ2-3; the D is unclear. V was shortened by 2 bases and J by 2 bases, with 8 bases between the two germline ends. The CDR3 spans 14 residues. Germline V CDR1 and CDR2: SGHAT, FQNNGV.

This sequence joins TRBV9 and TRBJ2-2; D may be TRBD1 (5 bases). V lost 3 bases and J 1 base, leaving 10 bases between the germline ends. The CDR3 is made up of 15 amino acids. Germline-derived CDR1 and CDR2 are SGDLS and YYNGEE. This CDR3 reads CASSEWQGNTGELFF. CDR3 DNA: TGTGCCAGCAGCGAGTGGCAGGGGAACACCGGGGAGCTGTTTTTT.

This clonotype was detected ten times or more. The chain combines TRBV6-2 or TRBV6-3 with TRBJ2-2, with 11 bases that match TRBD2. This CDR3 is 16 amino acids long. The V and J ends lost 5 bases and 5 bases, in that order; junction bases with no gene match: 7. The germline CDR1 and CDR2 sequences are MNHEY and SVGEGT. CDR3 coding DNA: TGTGCCAGCAGTCCACTAGCGGGAGAAGGTACCGGGGAGCTGTTTTTT. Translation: CASSPLAGEGTGELFF.

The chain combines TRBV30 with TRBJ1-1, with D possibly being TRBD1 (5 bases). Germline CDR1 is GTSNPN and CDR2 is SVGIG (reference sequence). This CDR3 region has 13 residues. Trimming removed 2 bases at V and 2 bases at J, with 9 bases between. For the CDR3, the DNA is TGTGCCTGGAGTCCCGACAGTAACACTGAAGCTTTCTTT. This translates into CAWSPDSNTEAFF.

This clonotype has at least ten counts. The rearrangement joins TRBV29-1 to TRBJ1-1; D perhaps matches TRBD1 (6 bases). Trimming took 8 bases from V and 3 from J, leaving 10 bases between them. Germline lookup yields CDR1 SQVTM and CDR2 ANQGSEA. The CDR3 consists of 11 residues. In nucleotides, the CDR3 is TGCAGCTCGAACAGGGACACTGAAGCTTTCTTT. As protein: CSSNRDTEAFF.

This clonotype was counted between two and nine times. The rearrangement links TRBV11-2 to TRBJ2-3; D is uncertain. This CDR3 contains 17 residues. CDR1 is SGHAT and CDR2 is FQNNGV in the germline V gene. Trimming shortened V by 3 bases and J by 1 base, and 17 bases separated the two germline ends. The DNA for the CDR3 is TGTGCCAGCAGCTTTCTGGCCCACGCGGATCGCACAGATACGCAGTATTTT. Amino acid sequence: CASSFLAHADRTDTQYF.

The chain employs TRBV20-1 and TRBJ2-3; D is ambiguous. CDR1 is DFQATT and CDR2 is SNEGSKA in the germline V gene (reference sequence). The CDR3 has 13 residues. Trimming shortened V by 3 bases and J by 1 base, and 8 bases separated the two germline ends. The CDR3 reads CSARRVGTDTQYF. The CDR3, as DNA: TGCAGTGCTAGGCGCGTGGGCACAGATACGCAGTATTTT.

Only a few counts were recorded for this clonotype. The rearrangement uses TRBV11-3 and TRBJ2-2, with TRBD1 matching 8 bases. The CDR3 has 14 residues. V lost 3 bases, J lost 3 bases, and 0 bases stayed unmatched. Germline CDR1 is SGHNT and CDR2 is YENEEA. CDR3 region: CASSLTGDTGELFF. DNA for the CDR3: TGTGCCAGCAGCTTGACAGGGGACACCGGGGAGCTGTTTTTT.

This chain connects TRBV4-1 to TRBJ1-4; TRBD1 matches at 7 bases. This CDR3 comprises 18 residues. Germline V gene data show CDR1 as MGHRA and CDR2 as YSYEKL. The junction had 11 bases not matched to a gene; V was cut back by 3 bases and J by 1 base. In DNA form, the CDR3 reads TGCGCCAGCAGCCACGAACAGACAGGGTTAAGAACTAATGAAAAACTGTTTTTT. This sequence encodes CASSHEQTGLRTNEKLFF.

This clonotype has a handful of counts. This CDR3 is CASTLGRQGFTGELFF. CDR3 DNA: TGTGCCAGCACCTTGGGGCGACAGGGATTCACCGGGGAGCTGTTTTTT. The J gene is TRBJ2-2, the V gene TRBV12-3 or TRBV12-4; the match to TRBD1 covers 7 bases. This CDR3 has 16 residues. With V trimmed by 7 bases and J by 4 bases, 12 bases remained unmatched.

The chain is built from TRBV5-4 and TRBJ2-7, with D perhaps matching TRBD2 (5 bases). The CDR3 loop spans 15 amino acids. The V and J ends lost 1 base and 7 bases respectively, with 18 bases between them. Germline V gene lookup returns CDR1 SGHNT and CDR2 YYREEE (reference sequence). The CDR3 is CASSLSAALREEQYF. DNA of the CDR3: TGTGCCAGCAGCTTGTCAGCGGCTCTGAGGGAGGAGCAGTACTTC.

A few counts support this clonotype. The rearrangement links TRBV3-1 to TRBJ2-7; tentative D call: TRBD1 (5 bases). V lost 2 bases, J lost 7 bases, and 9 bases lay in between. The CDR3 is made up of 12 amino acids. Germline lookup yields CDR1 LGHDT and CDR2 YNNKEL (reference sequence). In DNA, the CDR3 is TGTGCCAGCAGCCAAAGGGGCAGGGAGCAGTACTTC. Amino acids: CASSQRGREQYF.

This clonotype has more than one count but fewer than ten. The CDR3 region is CASTPGSGGSYTF. The DNA for the CDR3 is TGTGCCAGTACTCCCGGATCTGGGGGGAGCTACACCTTC. This rearrangement joins TRBV19 to TRBJ1-2; a weak D match, TRBD1 (5 bases). The germline V gene has CDR1 LNHDA and CDR2 SQIVND (reference sequence). The V and J ends lost 7 bases and 9 bases respectively, with 18 bases between them. This CDR3 spans 13 amino acids.

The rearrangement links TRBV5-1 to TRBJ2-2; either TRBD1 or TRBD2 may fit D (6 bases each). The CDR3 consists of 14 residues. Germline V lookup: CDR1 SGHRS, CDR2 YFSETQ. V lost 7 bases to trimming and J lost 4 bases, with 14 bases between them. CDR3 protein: CASFEGGGTGELFF. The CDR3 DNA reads TGCGCCAGCTTTGAGGGGGGCGGCACCGGGGAGCTGTTTTTT.